Included here is one T cell receptor beta chain sequence, with context. Its target is unknown. The entry originates in a study of somatic mutations in cytotoxic T cells in rheumatoid arthritis. Study-level information: Certain T-cell populations stained with V beta antibodies were FACS-sorted to nearly 100% purity, and V beta1+ cells were TCRB-sequenced.

Points from the study as a whole: Just what the expanded CD8+ clones targeted, in terms of antigens, remained unknown. Of more than 55 patients, 8 or 9 had a largest CD8+ clone that exceeded 20% of CD8+ cells.

V was clipped by 2 bases and J by 5 bases; unmatched bases: 9. This CDR3 has 14 amino acids. CDR1 and CDR2 (germline): GTSNPN, SVGIG (reference sequence). Per the authors' pipeline: The authors rarely found patient CD8+ clones larger than 1% matching published virus-specific TCRB sequences. The table came from immunoSEQ multiplex PCR; TCRdb's copy has only in-frame clones and leaves some out. V and J calls and clone size are given by that table; D and trimming were obtained from the DNA. The data hold 14,000 or so clones, with 65% to 80% observed a single time. Sequencing was performed on CD8+ T cells sorted from blood. V usage is TRBV30 and J usage is TRBJ2-7, with TRBD2 matching 7 bases. This receptor was taken from an adult with rheumatoid arthritis. Written as DNA, the CDR3 is TGTGCCTGGAGTCCCCGGGGAGGGTACAACGAGCAGTACTTC. It codes for CAWSPRGGYNEQYF. Combining the CDR3 with reference TRBV30 and TRBJ2-7 gives the whole variable domain SQTIHQWPATLVQPVGSPLSLECTVEGTSNPNLYWYRQAAGRGLQLLFYSVGIGQISSEVPQNLSASRPQDRQFILSSKKLLLSDSGFYLCAWSPRGGYNEQYFGPGTRLTVT.